A single sample is the source of the 10 T cell receptor beta chains below, sequenced in a study of shared clonotypes between healthy human individuals (dated by TCRdb to 2018 to 2021). The library was prepared using the immunoSEQ multiplex PCR assay. TCRdb mirrors the immuneACCESS table, restricted to in-frame sequences. Some clones are absent from its copies; in checked studies, under half trace to an unresolved V gene, and the reason for the others is unknown. This sample comprises millions of clones, roughly 94% of them detected only once. 0.13% of the sample rests with the top ten. Material for sequencing was naive CD4+ T cells sorted from blood. The cell subset or site label on this specimen signifies: CD45RA+ positively selected. All receptors derive from a man between 18 and 29 years old in good health.

The gene calls are TRBV6-1 and TRBJ2-2; no clear D gene. Germline CDR1 MNHNS, CDR2 SASEGT. V was shortened by 6 bases and J by 3 bases, with 5 bases between the two germline ends. The CDR3 totals 12 residues. CDR3 residues: CASRADTGELFF. In nucleotides, the CDR3 is TGTGCCAGCAGGGCGGACACCGGGGAGCTGTTTTTT.

Turning to this clone: This CDR3 is also generated by other DNA sequences in the sample. The CDR3 DNA reads as TGTGCCAGCAGGCCCGTAAATCAGCCCCAGCATTTT. This sequence encodes CASRPVNQPQHF. This rearrangement joins TRBV6-1 to TRBJ1-5; unclear D gene. From germline, CDR1 is MNHNS and CDR2 SASEGT. The CDR3 is 12 residues long. Trimming cost V 6 bases and J 4 bases, with 7 bases left between them.

The chain uses TRBV6-1 and TRBJ2-7; 8 nucleotides align to TRBD1. With V trimmed by 9 bases and J by 5 bases, 12 bases remained unmatched. The germline CDR1 and CDR2 sequences are MNHNS and SASEGT. CDR3 length: 14 amino acids. CDR3 in amino acids: CASHRGRFFHEQYF. The CDR3 DNA is TGTGCCAGTCACAGGGGGAGGTTTTTCCACGAGCAGTACTTC.

The chain couples TRBV7-6 to TRBJ1-1, with a tentative D call TRBD1 (5 bases). The CDR3 length is 15 residues. Per the germline V gene, CDR1 is SGHVS and CDR2 is FNYEAQ. V lost 3 bases to trimming and J lost 0 bases, with 11 bases between them. The CDR3 spells CASSLGPGVNTEAFF. For the CDR3, the DNA is TGTGCCAGCAGCTTGGGACCTGGAGTGAACACTGAAGCTTTCTTT.

The V gene is TRBV7-2, the J gene TRBJ2-7, with 12 bases aligning to TRBD2. The CDR3 is 15 amino acids. In germline, CDR1 is SGHTA, CDR2 FQGNSA. V dropped 4 bases and J dropped 4; count of bases not matched to a gene: 5. CDR3: CASSSTSGSGYEQYF. Written as DNA, the CDR3 is TGTGCCAGCAGCTCGACTAGCGGGAGTGGTTACGAGCAGTACTTC.

V usage is TRBV7-2 and J usage is TRBJ2-7; D remains ambiguous. The CDR3 is 15 amino acids. V was trimmed by 4 bases and J by 0 bases, leaving 13 bases between them. Looked up from germline, CDR1 is SGHTA and CDR2 is FQGNSA. The CDR3: CASSSPPLSSYEQYF. In nucleotides, the CDR3 is TGTGCCAGCAGCTCCCCCCCACTTTCCTCCTACGAGCAGTACTTC.

This chain uses TRBV7-2 with TRBJ2-1, with 7 positions matching TRBD1. The CDR3 contains 15 residues. CDR1 SGHTA and CDR2 FQGNSA come from the germline V gene. The V and J ends lost 4 bases and 2 bases, in that order; junction bases with no gene match: 5. In nucleotides, the CDR3 is TGTGCCAGCAGCTACGAAGGGACAGCCTACAATGAGCAGTTCTTC. Translation: CASSYEGTAYNEQFF.

The chain carries TRBV7-2 and TRBJ2-6; no clear D. V gave up 5 bases and J gave up 4 bases, with 6 bases separating them. Germline assignment: CDR1 SGHTA and CDR2 FQGNSA. This CDR3 is built from 13 residues. The CDR3, as DNA: TGTGCCAGCAGCCTCTTAGGGGCCAACGTCCTGACTTTC. It encodes CASSLLGANVLTF.

Concerning this clone: Since a much larger clone is just one base distant, this may be a read error. The genes are TRBV30 and TRBJ1-2; weak D call: TRBD1 (6 bases). This CDR3 has 13 amino acids. Trimming shortened V by 1 base and J by 4 bases, and 10 bases separated the two germline ends. CDR1 is GTSNPN, CDR2 SVGIG, per germline (reference sequence). The CDR3, as DNA: TGTGCCTGGAGTGCAGCCAGGGGCTATGGCTACACCTTC. This encodes CAWSAARGYGYTF.

To note about this clone: This sample includes further DNA sequences coding for the same CDR3. In DNA form, the CDR3 reads TGTGCCAGCAGCTTGGGGCCGCTCTATAATTCACCCCTCCACTTT. Protein: CASSLGPLYNSPLHF. The chain has TRBV5-5 and TRBJ1-6; D remains ambiguous. Germline V lookup: CDR1 SGHKS, CDR2 YYEKEE (reference sequence). This CDR3 region has 15 residues. Trimming stripped 0 bases from V and 3 bases from J, with 7 bases between.